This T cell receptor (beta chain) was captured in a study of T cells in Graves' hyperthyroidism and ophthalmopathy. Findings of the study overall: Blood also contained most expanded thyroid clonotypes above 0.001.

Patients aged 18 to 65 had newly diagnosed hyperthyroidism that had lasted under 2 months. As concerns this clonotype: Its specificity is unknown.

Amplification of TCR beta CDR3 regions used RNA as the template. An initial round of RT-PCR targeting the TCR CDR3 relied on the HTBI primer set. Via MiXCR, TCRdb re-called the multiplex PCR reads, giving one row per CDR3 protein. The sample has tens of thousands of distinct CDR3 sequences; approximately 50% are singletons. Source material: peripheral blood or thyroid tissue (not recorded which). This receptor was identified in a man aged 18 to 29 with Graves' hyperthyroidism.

CDR3 sequence reads: CASRGGGAGSKTQYF. In nucleotides, the CDR3 is TGTGCCAGCAGGGGAGGTGGGGCCGGCAGCAAGACCCAGTACTTC. This chain joins TRBV7-2 and TRBJ2-5, with D tentatively TRBD2 (6 bases). The CDR3 is 15 residues long. V lost 6 bases to trimming and J lost 6 bases, with 20 bases between them. The germline CDR1 and CDR2 sequences are SGHTA and FQGNSA.